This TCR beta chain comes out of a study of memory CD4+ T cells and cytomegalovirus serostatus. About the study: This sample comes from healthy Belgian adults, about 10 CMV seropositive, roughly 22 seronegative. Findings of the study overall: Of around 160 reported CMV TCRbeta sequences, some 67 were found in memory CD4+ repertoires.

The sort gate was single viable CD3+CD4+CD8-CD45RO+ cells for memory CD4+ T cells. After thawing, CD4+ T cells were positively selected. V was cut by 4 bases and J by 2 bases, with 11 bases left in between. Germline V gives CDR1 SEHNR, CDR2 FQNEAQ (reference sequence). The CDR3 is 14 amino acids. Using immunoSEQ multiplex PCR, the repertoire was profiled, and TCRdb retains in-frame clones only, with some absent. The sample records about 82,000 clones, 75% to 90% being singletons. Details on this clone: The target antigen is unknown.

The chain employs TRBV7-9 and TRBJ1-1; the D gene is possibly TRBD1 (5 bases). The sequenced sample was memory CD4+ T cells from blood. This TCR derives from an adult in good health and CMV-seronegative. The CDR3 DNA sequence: TGTGCCAGCAGCTGGGGACGGGTAAACACTGAAGCTTTCTTT. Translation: CASSWGRVNTEAFF. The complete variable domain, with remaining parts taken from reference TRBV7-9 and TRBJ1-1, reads DTGVSQNPRHKITKRGQNVTFRCDPISEHNRLYWYRQTLGQGPEFLTYFQNEAQLEKSRLLSDRFSAERPKGSFSTLEIQRTEQGDSAMYLCASSWGRVNTEAFFGQGTRLTVV.